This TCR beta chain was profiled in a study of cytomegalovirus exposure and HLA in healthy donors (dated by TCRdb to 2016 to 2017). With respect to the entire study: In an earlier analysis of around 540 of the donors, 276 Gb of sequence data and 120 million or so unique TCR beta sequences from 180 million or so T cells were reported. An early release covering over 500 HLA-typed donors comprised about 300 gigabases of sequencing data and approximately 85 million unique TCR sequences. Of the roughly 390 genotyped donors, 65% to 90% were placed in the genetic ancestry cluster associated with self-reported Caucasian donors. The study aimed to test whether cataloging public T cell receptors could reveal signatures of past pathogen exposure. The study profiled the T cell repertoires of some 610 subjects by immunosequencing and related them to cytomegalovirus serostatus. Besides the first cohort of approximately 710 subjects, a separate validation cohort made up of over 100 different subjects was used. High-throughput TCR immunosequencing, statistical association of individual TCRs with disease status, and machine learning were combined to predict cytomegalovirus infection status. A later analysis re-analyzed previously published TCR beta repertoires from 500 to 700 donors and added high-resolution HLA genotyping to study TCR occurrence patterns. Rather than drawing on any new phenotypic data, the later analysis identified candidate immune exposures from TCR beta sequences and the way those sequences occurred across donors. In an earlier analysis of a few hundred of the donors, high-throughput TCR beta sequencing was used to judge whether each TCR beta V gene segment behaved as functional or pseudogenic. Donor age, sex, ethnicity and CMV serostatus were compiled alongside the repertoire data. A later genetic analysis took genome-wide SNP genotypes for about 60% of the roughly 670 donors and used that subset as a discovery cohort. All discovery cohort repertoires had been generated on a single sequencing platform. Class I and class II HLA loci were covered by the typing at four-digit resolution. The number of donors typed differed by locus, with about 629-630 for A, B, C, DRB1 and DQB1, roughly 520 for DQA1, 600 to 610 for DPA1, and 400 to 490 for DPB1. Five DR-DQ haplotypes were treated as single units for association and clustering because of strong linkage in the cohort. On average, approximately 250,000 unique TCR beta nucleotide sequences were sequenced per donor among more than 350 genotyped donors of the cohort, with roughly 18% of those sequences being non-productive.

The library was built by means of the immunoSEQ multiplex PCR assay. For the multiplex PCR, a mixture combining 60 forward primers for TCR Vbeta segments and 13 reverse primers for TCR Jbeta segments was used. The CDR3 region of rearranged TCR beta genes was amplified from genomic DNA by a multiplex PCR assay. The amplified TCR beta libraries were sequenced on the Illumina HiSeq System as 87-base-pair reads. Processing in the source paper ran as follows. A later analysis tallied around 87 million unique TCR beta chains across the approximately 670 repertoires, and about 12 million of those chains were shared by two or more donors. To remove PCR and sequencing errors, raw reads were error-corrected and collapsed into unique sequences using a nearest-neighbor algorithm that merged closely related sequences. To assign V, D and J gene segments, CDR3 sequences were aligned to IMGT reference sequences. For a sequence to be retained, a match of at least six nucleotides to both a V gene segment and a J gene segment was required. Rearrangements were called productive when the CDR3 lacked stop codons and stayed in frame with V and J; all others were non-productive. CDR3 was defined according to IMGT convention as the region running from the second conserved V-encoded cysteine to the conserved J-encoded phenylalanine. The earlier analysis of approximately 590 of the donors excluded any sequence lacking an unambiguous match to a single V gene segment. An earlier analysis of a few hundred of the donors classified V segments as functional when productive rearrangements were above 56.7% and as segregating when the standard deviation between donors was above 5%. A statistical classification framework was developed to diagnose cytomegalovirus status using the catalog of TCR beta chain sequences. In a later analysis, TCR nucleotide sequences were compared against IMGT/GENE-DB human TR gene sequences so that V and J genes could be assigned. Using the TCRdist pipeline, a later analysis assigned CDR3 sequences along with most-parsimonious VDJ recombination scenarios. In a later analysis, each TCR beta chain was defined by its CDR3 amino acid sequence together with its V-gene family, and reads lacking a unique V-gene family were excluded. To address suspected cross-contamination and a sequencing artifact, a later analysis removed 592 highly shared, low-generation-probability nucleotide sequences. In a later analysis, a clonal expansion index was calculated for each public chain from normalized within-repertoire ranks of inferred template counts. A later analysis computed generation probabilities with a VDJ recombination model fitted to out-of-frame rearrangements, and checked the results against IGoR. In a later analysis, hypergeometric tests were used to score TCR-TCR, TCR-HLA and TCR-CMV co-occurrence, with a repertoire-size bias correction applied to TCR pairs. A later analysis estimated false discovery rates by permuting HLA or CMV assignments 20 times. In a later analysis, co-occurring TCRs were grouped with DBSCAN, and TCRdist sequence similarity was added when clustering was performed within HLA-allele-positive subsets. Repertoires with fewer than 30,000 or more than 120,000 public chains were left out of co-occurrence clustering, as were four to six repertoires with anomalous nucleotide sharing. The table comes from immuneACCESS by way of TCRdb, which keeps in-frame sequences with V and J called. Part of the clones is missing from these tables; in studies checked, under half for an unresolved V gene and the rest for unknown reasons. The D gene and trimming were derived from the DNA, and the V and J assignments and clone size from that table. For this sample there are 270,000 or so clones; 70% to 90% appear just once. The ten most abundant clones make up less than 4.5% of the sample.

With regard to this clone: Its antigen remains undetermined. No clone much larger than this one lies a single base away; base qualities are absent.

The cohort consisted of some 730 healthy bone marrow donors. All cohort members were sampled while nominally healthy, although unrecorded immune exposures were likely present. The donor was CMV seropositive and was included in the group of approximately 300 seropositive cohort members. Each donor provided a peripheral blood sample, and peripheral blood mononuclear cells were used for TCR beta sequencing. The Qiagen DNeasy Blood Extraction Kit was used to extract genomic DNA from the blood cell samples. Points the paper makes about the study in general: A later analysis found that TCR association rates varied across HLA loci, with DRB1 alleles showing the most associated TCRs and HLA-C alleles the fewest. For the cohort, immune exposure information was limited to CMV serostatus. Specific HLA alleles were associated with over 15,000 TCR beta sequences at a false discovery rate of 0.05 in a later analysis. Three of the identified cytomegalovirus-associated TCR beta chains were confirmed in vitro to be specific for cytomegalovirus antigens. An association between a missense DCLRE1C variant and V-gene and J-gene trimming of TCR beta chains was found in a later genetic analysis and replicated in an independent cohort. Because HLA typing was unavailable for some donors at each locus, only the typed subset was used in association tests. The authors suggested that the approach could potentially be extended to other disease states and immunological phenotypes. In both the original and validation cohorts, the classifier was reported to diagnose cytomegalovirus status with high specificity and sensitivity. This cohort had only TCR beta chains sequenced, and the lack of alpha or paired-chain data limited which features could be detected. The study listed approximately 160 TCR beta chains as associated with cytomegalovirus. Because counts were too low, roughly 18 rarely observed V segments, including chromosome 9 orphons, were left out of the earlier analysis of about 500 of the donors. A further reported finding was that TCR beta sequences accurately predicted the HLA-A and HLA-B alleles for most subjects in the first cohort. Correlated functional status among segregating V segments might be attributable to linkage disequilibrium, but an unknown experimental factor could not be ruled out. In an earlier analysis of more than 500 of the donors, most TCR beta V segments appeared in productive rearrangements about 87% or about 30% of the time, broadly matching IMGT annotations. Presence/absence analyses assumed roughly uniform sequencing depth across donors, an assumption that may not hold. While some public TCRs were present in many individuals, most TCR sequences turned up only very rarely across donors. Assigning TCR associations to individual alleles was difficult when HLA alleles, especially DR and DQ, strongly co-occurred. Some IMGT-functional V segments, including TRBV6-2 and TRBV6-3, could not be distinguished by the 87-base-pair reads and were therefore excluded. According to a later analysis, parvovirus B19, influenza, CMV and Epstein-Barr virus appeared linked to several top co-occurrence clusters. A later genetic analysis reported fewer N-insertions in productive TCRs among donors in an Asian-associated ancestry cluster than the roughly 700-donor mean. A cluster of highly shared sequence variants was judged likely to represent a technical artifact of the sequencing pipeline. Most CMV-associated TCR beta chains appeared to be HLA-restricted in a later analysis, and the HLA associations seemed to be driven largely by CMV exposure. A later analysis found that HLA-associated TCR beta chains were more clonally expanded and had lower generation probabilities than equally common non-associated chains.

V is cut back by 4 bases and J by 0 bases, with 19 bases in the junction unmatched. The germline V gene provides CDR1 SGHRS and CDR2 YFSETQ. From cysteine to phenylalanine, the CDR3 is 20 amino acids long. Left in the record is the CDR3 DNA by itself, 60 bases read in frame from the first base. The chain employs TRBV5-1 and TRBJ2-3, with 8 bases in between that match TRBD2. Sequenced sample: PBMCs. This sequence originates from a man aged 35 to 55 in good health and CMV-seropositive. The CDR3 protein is CASSHRMSSGTLLSTDTQYF. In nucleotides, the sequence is TGCGCCAGCAGCCACCGGATGAGTAGCGGGACCCTTCTAAGCACAGATACGCAGTATTTT.